The clone carrying this T cell receptor beta chain was seen ten or more times. The authors built TCR beta libraries using iRepertoire HTBI primers and Arm-PCR of CDR3 regions. MiXCR, applied by TCRdb to the multiplex PCR reads, yields one record per CDR3 protein. The sample includes hundreds of thousands of distinct CDR3 sequences, about a fifth seen only once; the top ten take 7% to 9.5%. Indicated time point: persistent/refractory GD, antithyroid drugs over 5 years with positive TRAb. Preparation of the TCR library used RNA extracted from PBMCs. The data stem from a study of regulatory T cells in long-lasting Graves disease. The V gene lost 2 bases and the J gene lost 9 bases, with 8 bases spanning the gap. Germline CDR1 is MDHEN and CDR2 is SYDVKM. The CDR3 extends over 13 amino acids.

The sample here was peripheral blood mononuclear cells (PBMCs), taken when the disease was refractory, from a patient treated with antithyroid drugs. The sequence derives from a female donor with Graves disease. The genes are TRBV28 and TRBJ1-6; D uncertain. CDR3 sequence (DNA): TGTGCCAGCAGTTTAGGCGTAACTTCACCCCTCCACTTT. It yields the protein CASSLGVTSPLHF. The whole variable domain, filled in from reference TRBV28 and TRBJ1-6, reads DVKVTQSSRYLVKRTGEKVFLECVQDMDHENMFWYRQDPGLGLRLIYFSYDVKMKEKGDIPEGYSVSREKKERFSLILESASTNQTSMYLCASSLGVTSPLHFGNGTRLTVT.